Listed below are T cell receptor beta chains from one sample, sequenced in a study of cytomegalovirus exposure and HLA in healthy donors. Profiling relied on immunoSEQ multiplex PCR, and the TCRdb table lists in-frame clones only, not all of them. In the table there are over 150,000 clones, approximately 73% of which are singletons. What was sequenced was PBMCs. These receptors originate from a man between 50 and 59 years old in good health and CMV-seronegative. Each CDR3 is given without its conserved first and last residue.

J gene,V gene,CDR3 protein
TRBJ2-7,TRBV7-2,ASSLGIGRVYEQY
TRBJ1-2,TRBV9,ASSVAGQGVGYGYT
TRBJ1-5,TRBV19,ASWRGSNQPQH
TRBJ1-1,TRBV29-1,SVEPGERDTEAF
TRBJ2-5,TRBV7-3,ASRWDNQETQY
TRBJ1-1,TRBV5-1,ASSSTDRANTEAF
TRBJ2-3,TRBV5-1,ASSYIVNADTQY
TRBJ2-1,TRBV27,ASSLSGTGLQQF
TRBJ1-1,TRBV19,ASSSTGSGLNTEAF
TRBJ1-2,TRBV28,ASSLGGQGGYT
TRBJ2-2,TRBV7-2,ASSLALGAAGELF
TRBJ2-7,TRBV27,ASSLSGPQGQY
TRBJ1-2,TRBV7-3,ASSLERGPGYT
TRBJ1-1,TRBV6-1,ASGEMAIGLEAF
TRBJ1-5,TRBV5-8,ASSLEGARDQPQH
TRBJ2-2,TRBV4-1,ASSQDKGVNTGELF
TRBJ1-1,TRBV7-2,ASSLSGGALIRMNTEAF
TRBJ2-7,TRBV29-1,SVEDPETVSYEQY
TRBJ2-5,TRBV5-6,ASSFAQGTETQY
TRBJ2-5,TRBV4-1,ASSQDPAGGQQETQY
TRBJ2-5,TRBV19,ASSVTGEETQY
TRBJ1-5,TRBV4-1,ASSQEGSTVPLPQH
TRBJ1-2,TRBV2,ASRDDSFYGYT